Listed below are T cell receptor beta chains from one sample, sequenced in a study of cytotoxic CD8 clonotypes in ibrutinib-treated CLL. Profiling relied on immunoSEQ multiplex PCR, and the TCRdb table lists in-frame clones only, not all of them. The profile shows 140,000 or so clones, about 79% of them singletons. Material: PBMCs, obtained after 12 months of ibrutinib treatment. The source of these receptors is a human donor with chronic lymphocytic leukemia. Both conserved end residues are part of each CDR3. The D gene is left open where the match is weak. Rows give clone size only sometimes, using once, few, many, or a class for an expanded clone.

V gene,clone size,D gene,J gene,CDR3 protein,CDR3 DNA
TRBV13,.,.,TRBJ1-2,CASSSAGHVYGYGYTF,TGTGCCAGCAGCTCCGCGGGTCACGTCTATGGATATGGCTACACCTTC
TRBV19,.,TRBD1,TRBJ1-2,CASLRTGYGYTF,TGTGCCAGTCTAAGGACAGGCTATGGCTACACCTTC
TRBV11-3,.,TRBD2,TRBJ2-3,CASSFGAGATDTQYF,TGTGCCAGCAGCTTTGGAGCGGGAGCTACAGATACGCAGTATTTT
TRBV30,.,TRBD2,TRBJ2-1,CACLPGLNYNEQFF,TGTGCCTGCCTCCCGGGACTAAATTACAATGAGCAGTTCTTC
TRBV19,.,TRBD1,TRBJ2-7,CASSPRTGSSYEQYF,TGTGCCAGTAGCCCGAGGACAGGGAGCTCCTACGAGCAGTACTTC
TRBV19,.,TRBD1,TRBJ2-3,CASSLPGQGMVTQYF,TGTGCCAGTAGTTTACCGGGACAGGGAATGGTTACGCAGTATTTT
TRBV10-2,.,.,TRBJ1-5,CASSTDRANQPQHF,TGCGCCAGCAGTACGGACAGAGCTAATCAGCCCCAGCATTTT
TRBV19,few,.,TRBJ2-3,CASSIGATTDTQYF,TGTGCCAGTAGTATAGGGGCAACCACAGATACGCAGTATTTT
TRBV6-1,once,TRBD1,TRBJ1-1,CASHRGYAEAFF,TGTGCCAGCCACAGGGGGTACGCTGAAGCTTTCTTT
TRBV4-1,.,TRBD2,TRBJ2-1,CASSQPTSGRSPNEQFF,TGCGCCAGCAGCCAACCCACTAGCGGGAGATCCCCCAATGAGCAGTTCTTC
TRBV7-8,.,TRBD1,TRBJ2-5,CASSSKTGVQKTQYF,TGTGCCAGCAGCTCGAAAACAGGGGTCCAAAAGACCCAGTACTTC
TRBV13,.,.,TRBJ2-5,CASSLGGSETQYF,TGTGCCAGCAGCTTAGGGGGGAGCGAGACCCAGTACTTC
TRBV6-6,.,.,TRBJ2-4,CASSYFQGAKNIQYF,TGTGCCAGCAGTTACTTCCAGGGGGCCAAAAACATTCAGTACTTC
TRBV2,.,.,TRBJ2-1,CASIEGRNNEQFF,TGTGCCAGCATTGAAGGACGGAACAATGAGCAGTTCTTC
TRBV4-1,once,TRBD1,TRBJ1-1,CASSQDRAGGYTEAFF,TGCGCCAGCAGCCAAGATCGGGCAGGGGGCTATACTGAAGCTTTCTTT
TRBV10-3,.,.,TRBJ2-1,CAISEANSNRQFF,TGTGCCATCAGTGAGGCCAACTCTAACCGGCAGTTCTTC
TRBV28,.,.,TRBJ1-2,CASEMPENYGYTF,TGTGCCAGCGAAATGCCCGAAAACTATGGCTACACCTTC
TRBV18,.,.,TRBJ2-5,CASALTGTVQETQYF,TGTGCCAGCGCCCTGACCGGGACGGTCCAAGAGACCCAGTACTTC
TRBV19,.,TRBD1,TRBJ2-5,CASSSGQGARETQYF,TGTGCCAGTAGTAGCGGACAGGGGGCGAGAGAGACCCAGTACTTC
TRBV2,.,.,TRBJ1-2,CASSRDTINYGYTF,TGTGCCAGCAGTAGGGACACTATAAACTATGGCTACACCTTC
TRBV2,.,.,TRBJ2-7,CASSQSGYEQYF,TGTGCCAGCAGTCAAAGCGGCTACGAGCAGTACTTC
TRBV6-6,.,.,TRBJ1-1,CASNPSRGYTEAFF,TGTGCCAGCAACCCAAGCCGAGGGTACACTGAAGCTTTCTTT
TRBV7-2,.,.,TRBJ1-2,CASSPDRGPGGYTF,TGTGCCAGCAGCCCGGACCGGGGTCCCGGGGGCTACACCTTC
TRBV4-2,few,.,TRBJ1-5,CASSQLGRDQPQHF,TGTGCCAGCAGCCAATTAGGGAGGGATCAGCCCCAGCATTTT
TRBV27,.,TRBD1,TRBJ2-3,CASSLGTDGTDTQYF,TGTGCCAGCAGTCTCGGGACAGACGGCACAGATACGCAGTATTTT
TRBV5-6,.,.,TRBJ1-3,CASRVRPGNTIYF,TGTGCCAGCAGGGTCCGACCTGGAAACACCATATATTTT
TRBV7-2,.,TRBD2,TRBJ2-7,CASSSIAGAYEQYF,TGTGCCAGCAGCTCTATAGCGGGGGCCTACGAGCAGTACTTC
TRBV14,.,TRBD2,TRBJ2-3,CASSQRTWREGVTDTQYF,TGTGCCAGCAGCCAACGCACGTGGCGGGAGGGCGTAACAGATACGCAGTATTTT
TRBV6-1,few,TRBD1,TRBJ1-1,CASSEAHRRQGFPNLNTEAFF,TGTGCCAGCAGTGAAGCACACCGTCGACAGGGGTTTCCTAACCTGAACACTGAAGCTTTCTTT
TRBV5-4,.,.,TRBJ2-3,CASSPPPIGGFDTQYF,TGTGCCAGCAGCCCGCCACCGATAGGGGGGTTTGATACGCAGTATTTT
TRBV20-1,.,.,TRBJ1-4,CSADNEKLFF,TGCAGTGCGGATAATGAAAAACTGTTTTTT